The TCR beta chain described here comes from a study of early T cells in non-severe SARS-CoV-2 infection. Across the study: RNA in bulk from unsorted whole blood was sequenced, and chains were unpaired.

The TCR library protocol attached unique molecular identifiers to the individual cDNA molecules. TCRdb processed the 5' RACE reads anew with MiXCR; each CDR3 protein has one entry. The data contain around 89,000 distinct CDR3 sequences, about 15% of them singletons. CDR1 and CDR2 from the germline V gene are SGHDN and FVKESK. V lost 0 bases and J lost 3, with 14 bases in between. This CDR3 is 16 amino acids long. Study findings and constraints: VDJdb matching skewed toward anti-spike CD8 responses, missing private and CD4 specificities.

In its sample, this clonotype was seen a few times. Antigen specificity is unknown. This TCR came from an adult who was a healthcare worker with PCR-confirmed SARS-CoV-2 infection or an uninfected control (not recorded which). The V gene is TRBV14, the J gene TRBJ2-5; no reliable D call. Input material: whole blood. The CDR3 bases are TGTGCCAGCAGCCAAGATGAGTCAAGCCAAAAAGAGACCCAGTACTTC. Residues: CASSQDESSQKETQYF.